These T cell receptor beta chains were read from a single sample in a study of control samples from healthy donors and cancer patients. Generated by immunoSEQ multiplex PCR, the TCRdb table keeps only in-frame clones and is missing some. The data contain about 120,000 clones, around 87% of them singletons. The sequenced sample consisted of blood. These receptors all stem from a man younger than 40 in good health. CDR3s include the opening cysteine and the closing phenylalanine or tryptophan. The D gene is left open where the match is weak. Clone size, where shown, is once, few, many, or a class for clones that have expanded.

clone size: .
D gene: .
V gene: TRBV14
J gene: TRBJ1-2
CDR3 protein: CASSPLGGAGGYTF
CDR3 DNA: TGTGCCAGCAGCCCTCTTGGGGGCGCAGGGGGCTACACCTTC

clone size: .
D gene: TRBD2
V gene: TRBV29-1
J gene: TRBJ2-1
CDR3 protein: CSVEGAGGSYNEQFF
CDR3 DNA: TGCAGCGTTGAAGGTGCGGGGGGCTCCTACAATGAGCAGTTCTTC

clone size: .
D gene: .
V gene: TRBV6-6
J gene: TRBJ1-2
CDR3 protein: CASSRGGADLLYGYTF
CDR3 DNA: TGTGCCAGCAGTCGCGGGGGGGCAGACCTCCTCTATGGCTACACCTTC

clone size: .
D gene: .
V gene: TRBV5-1
J gene: TRBJ2-2
CDR3 protein: CASSLVQGFSGELFF
CDR3 DNA: TGCGCCAGCAGCTTGGTCCAGGGGTTCTCCGGGGAGCTGTTTTTT

clone size: .
D gene: .
V gene: TRBV2
J gene: TRBJ2-1
CDR3 protein: CASSVRQGGYNEQFF
CDR3 DNA: TGTGCCAGCAGCGTGAGACAGGGAGGCTACAATGAGCAGTTCTTC

clone size: .
D gene: .
V gene: TRBV4-1
J gene: TRBJ2-1
CDR3 protein: CASSQGERVNEQFF
CDR3 DNA: TGCGCCAGCAGCCAAGGAGAAAGGGTCAATGAGCAGTTCTTC

clone size: .
D gene: .
V gene: TRBV5-8
J gene: TRBJ1-5
CDR3 protein: CASSILLRADQPQHF
CDR3 DNA: TGTGCCAGCAGCATACTCCTCAGGGCGGATCAGCCCCAGCATTTT

clone size: .
D gene: .
V gene: TRBV5-4
J gene: TRBJ1-1
CDR3 protein: CASSIPGKGIKGTMNTEAFF
CDR3 DNA: TGTGCCAGCAGCATACCTGGGAAGGGGATAAAGGGGACGATGAACACTGAAGCTTTCTTT

clone size: .
D gene: .
V gene: TRBV23-1
J gene: TRBJ1-1
CDR3 protein: CASRGEAFF
CDR3 DNA: TGCGCCAGCCGTGGTGAAGCTTTCTTT

clone size: .
D gene: .
V gene: TRBV5-6
J gene: TRBJ1-1
CDR3 protein: CASSLGAPEAFF
CDR3 DNA: TGTGCCAGCAGCTTGGGGGCCCCTGAAGCTTTCTTT

clone size: .
D gene: .
V gene: TRBV5-1
J gene: TRBJ2-1
CDR3 protein: CASSMDGSSYNEQFF
CDR3 DNA: TGCGCCAGCAGCATGGACGGGAGTTCCTACAATGAGCAGTTCTTC

clone size: .
D gene: .
V gene: TRBV30
J gene: TRBJ1-3
CDR3 protein: CASLTAGSGNTIYF
CDR3 DNA: TGTGCCTCCCTGACAGCCGGCTCTGGAAACACCATATATTTT

clone size: .
D gene: .
V gene: TRBV5-3
J gene: TRBJ1-5
CDR3 protein: CARSLATGRSHQPQHF
CDR3 DNA: TGTGCCAGAAGCTTGGCCACAGGTAGGTCCCATCAGCCCCAGCATTTT

clone size: .
D gene: .
V gene: TRBV5-1
J gene: TRBJ2-3
CDR3 protein: CASSLGAEGTDTQYF
CDR3 DNA: TGCGCCAGCAGCTTGGGGGCGGAAGGCACAGATACGCAGTATTTT

clone size: .
D gene: .
V gene: TRBV3-1/TRBV3-2
J gene: TRBJ1-1
CDR3 protein: CASSQDLGGTEAFF
CDR3 DNA: TGTGCCAGCAGCCAAGATCTGGGGGGCACTGAAGCTTTCTTT

clone size: once
D gene: TRBD1
V gene: TRBV5-1
J gene: TRBJ2-3
CDR3 protein: CASTSGTGGSGTQYF
CDR3 DNA: TGCGCCAGCACATCCGGGACAGGGGGCAGTGGTACGCAGTATTTT

clone size: .
D gene: TRBD1
V gene: TRBV4-1
J gene: TRBJ2-1
CDR3 protein: CASSQEPTDRVRNEQFF
CDR3 DNA: TGCGCCAGCAGCCAAGAGCCGACGGACAGGGTGCGCAATGAGCAGTTCTTC

clone size: .
D gene: TRBD1
V gene: TRBV5-1
J gene: TRBJ2-3
CDR3 protein: CASSGDRGADTQYF
CDR3 DNA: TGCGCCAGCAGCGGGGACAGGGGAGCAGATACGCAGTATTTT

clone size: .
D gene: .
V gene: TRBV6-5
J gene: TRBJ1-1
CDR3 protein: CASKGLRNMNTEAFF
CDR3 DNA: TGTGCCAGCAAGGGCCTACGGAACATGAACACTGAAGCTTTCTTT

clone size: .
D gene: .
V gene: TRBV5-1
J gene: TRBJ2-2
CDR3 protein: CASSPTGKSTGELFF
CDR3 DNA: TGCGCCAGCAGCCCCACAGGGAAAAGCACCGGGGAGCTGTTTTTT

clone size: .
D gene: TRBD1
V gene: TRBV5-1
J gene: TRBJ2-3
CDR3 protein: CASSPRQGMALKVTQYF
CDR3 DNA: TGCGCCAGCAGCCCGCGACAGGGTATGGCCCTGAAGGTTACGCAGTATTTT

clone size: .
D gene: .
V gene: TRBV7-2
J gene: TRBJ1-2
CDR3 protein: CASSSAGQLAGYTF
CDR3 DNA: TGTGCCAGCAGCAGCGCCGGACAGCTCGCTGGCTACACCTTC

clone size: .
D gene: .
V gene: TRBV9
J gene: TRBJ1-1
CDR3 protein: CASSVGPGGNTEAFF
CDR3 DNA: TGTGCCAGCAGCGTAGGGCCGGGTGGGAACACTGAAGCTTTCTTT

clone size: .
D gene: TRBD1
V gene: TRBV2
J gene: TRBJ2-5
CDR3 protein: CASSKQGARETQYF
CDR3 DNA: TGTGCCAGCAGTAAACAGGGGGCGCGGGAGACCCAGTACTTC

clone size: once
D gene: .
V gene: TRBV6-5
J gene: TRBJ1-1
CDR3 protein: CASSYAANLNTEAFF
CDR3 DNA: TGTGCCAGCAGTTACGCAGCTAACTTGAACACTGAAGCTTTCTTT

clone size: .
D gene: .
V gene: TRBV2
J gene: TRBJ2-1
CDR3 protein: CASSEELSYNEQFF
CDR3 DNA: TGTGCCAGCAGTGAGGAGTTGTCCTACAATGAGCAGTTCTTC

clone size: .
D gene: .
V gene: TRBV11-2
J gene: TRBJ1-3
CDR3 protein: CASSPVVPSGNTIYF
CDR3 DNA: TGTGCCAGCAGCCCAGTAGTCCCCTCTGGAAACACCATATATTTT

clone size: .
D gene: .
V gene: TRBV10-1
J gene: TRBJ2-3
CDR3 protein: CASSEFRTDTQYF
CDR3 DNA: TGCGCCAGCAGTGAGTTTCGCACAGATACGCAGTATTTT

clone size: .
D gene: TRBD1
V gene: TRBV19
J gene: TRBJ1-2
CDR3 protein: CASVGLIEGTVDSGNYGYTF
CDR3 DNA: TGTGCCAGTGTTGGATTGATTGAGGGGACAGTCGATAGCGGGAACTATGGCTACACCTTC

clone size: .
D gene: TRBD2
V gene: TRBV6-5
J gene: TRBJ2-1
CDR3 protein: CASSYSRGGNEQFF
CDR3 DNA: TGTGCCAGCAGTTACTCGCGGGGGGGAAATGAGCAGTTCTTC

clone size: .
D gene: .
V gene: TRBV5-1
J gene: TRBJ2-7
CDR3 protein: CASSLAGGNEQYF
CDR3 DNA: TGCGCCAGCAGCTTGGCTGGCGGGAACGAGCAGTACTTC

clone size: few
D gene: .
V gene: TRBV6-6
J gene: TRBJ2-1
CDR3 protein: CASSYDRGSEQFF
CDR3 DNA: TGTGCCAGCAGTTACGATAGGGGTTCTGAGCAGTTCTTC